One and the same sample provided the 15 T cell receptor beta chains below, sequenced in a study of blood T cell repertoires in COVID-19. Assay used: immunoSEQ multiplex PCR; TCRdb lists only in-frame clones, some missing. This table has hundreds of thousands of clones, around 89% appearing once. The material sequenced was peripheral blood. Source of these receptors: a woman in her fifties or sixties with COVID-19, enrolled during active disease.

This chain joins TRBV28 and TRBJ1-5, with 9 bases fitting TRBD1. The CDR3 sequence is 14 residues long. J was trimmed by 2 bases and V by 6 bases; bases with no gene match: 2. The V gene's germline CDR1 is MDHEN and CDR2 SYDVKM. The CDR3 sequence: CASRTGGGNQPQHF. The DNA of the CDR3 is TGTGCCAGCAGAACAGGGGGCGGCAATCAGCCCCAGCATTTT.

This clone appeared a single time. The gene calls are TRBV6-6 and TRBJ2-1; D not resolved. This CDR3 is built from 11 residues. The V end was cut by 2 bases, the J end by 7 bases, with 3 bases between. Germline V gene lookup returns CDR1 MNHNY and CDR2 SVGAGI (reference sequence). The CDR3 nucleotides read TGTGCCAGCAGTTACACTAATGAGCAGTTCTTC. This encodes CASSYTNEQFF.

The rearrangement links TRBV19 to TRBJ2-2; 8 bases fit TRBD1. This CDR3 spans 13 amino acids. Germline CDR1 and CDR2: LNHDA and SQIVND (reference sequence). V lost 8 bases, J lost 5 bases, and 4 bases stayed unmatched. The CDR3 DNA follows: TGTGCCAGTGGACAGGGTTCGACCGGGGAGCTGTTTTTT. Translated, it gives CASGQGSTGELFF. The entire variable domain, with the rest obtained from reference TRBV19 and TRBJ2-2, is as follows: DGGITQSPKYLFRKEGQNVTLSCEQNLNHDAMYWYRQDPGQGLRLIYYSQIVNDFQKGDIAEGYSVSREKKESFPLTVTSAQKNPTAFYLCASGQGSTGELFFGEGSRLTVL.

This clone was found a few times. The V and J genes are TRBV27 and TRBJ1-2; 7 bases match TRBD1. Trimming cost V 6 bases and J 6 bases; bases outside gene matches: 7. CDR3 size: 13 residues. Germline lookup yields CDR1 MNHEY and CDR2 SMNVEV (reference sequence). CDR3 residues: CASRRTGLNGYTF. In DNA form, the CDR3 reads TGTGCCAGCAGACGGACAGGCTTGAATGGCTACACCTTC.

V is TRBV3-1 (or the pseudogene TRBV3-2) and J is TRBJ1-2; D perhaps matches TRBD1 (6 bases). V was clipped by 2 bases and J by 1 base, with 14 bases between them. CDR1 is LGHDT, CDR2 YNNKEL, per germline (reference sequence). The CDR3 runs 16 residues. This CDR3 is CASSQPGTPLNYGYTF. CDR3 nucleotides: TGTGCCAGCAGCCAACCCGGGACACCGCTTAACTATGGCTACACCTTC.

The genes are TRBV5-6 and TRBJ2-2; possible D gene TRBD1, 6 bases. The CDR3 is made up of 16 amino acids. V was clipped by 4 bases and J by 6 bases, with 19 bases between them. Germline V lookup: CDR1 SGHDT, CDR2 YYEEEE. The CDR3 is CASSAATTGLAGELFF. The CDR3 DNA reads TGTGCCAGCAGCGCGGCAACAACAGGGTTGGCCGGGGAGCTGTTTTTT.

The genes are TRBV9 and TRBJ2-3; the match to TRBD2 covers 8 bases. This CDR3 is built from 15 residues. After removal of 0 bases from V and 4 bases from J, the junction contained 4 bases not matched to a gene. CDR1 is SGDLS and CDR2 is YYNGEE in the germline V gene. CDR3 sequence: CASSVGGGTADTQYF. The CDR3 DNA follows: TGTGCCAGCAGCGTAGGCGGGGGGACCGCAGATACGCAGTATTTT.

The chain combines TRBV30 with TRBJ1-5; 8 bases are shared with TRBD1. The germline gives CDR1 GTSNPN, CDR2 SVGIG (reference sequence). Trimming removed 1 base from V and 7 bases from J; junction bases left unmatched: 9. CDR3 length equals 15 residues. The CDR3 loop reads CAWSARQGFEQPQHF. In DNA form, the CDR3 reads TGTGCCTGGAGTGCCAGACAGGGGTTCGAACAGCCCCAGCATTTT.

The chain combines TRBV28 with TRBJ2-3, with 8 bases matching TRBD2. With 6 bases clipped from V and 4 bases from J, the junction kept 9 bases outside the gene matches. Looked up from germline, CDR1 is MDHEN and CDR2 is SYDVKM. CDR3 size: 15 residues. CDR3: CASSRGGRSSDTQYF. CDR3 sequence (DNA): TGTGCCAGCAGCCGGGGGGGGCGGAGCTCAGATACGCAGTATTTT.

V is TRBV9 and J is TRBJ2-2; TRBD2 is a possible D gene (5 bases). CDR1 is SGDLS, CDR2 YYNGEE, per germline. The CDR3 is made up of 17 amino acids. The ends were cut back, 3 bases at V and 3 bases at J, with 18 bases in the middle. CDR3 bases: TGTGCCAGCAGCGCATCGGACGGAGGAAAATACACCGGGGAGCTGTTTTTT. Its protein is CASSASDGGKYTGELFF.

The chain uses TRBV2 and TRBJ2-3; a weak D match, TRBD2 (6 bases). Germline V gives CDR1 SNHLY, CDR2 FYNNEI. This CDR3 has 14 residues. Deletions cut 6 bases from V and 10 bases from J, with 20 bases between. Here the CDR3 reads CASRGTLARGAQYF. CDR3 DNA: TGTGCCAGCAGAGGGACTCTGGCGCGAGGAGCGCAGTATTTT.

The chain has TRBV27 and TRBJ2-2, with a tentative D call TRBD2 (8 bases). The CDR3 has 15 residues. Trimming shortened V by 5 bases and J by 4 bases, and 14 bases separated the two germline ends. Germline V CDR1 and CDR2: MNHEY, SMNVEV (reference sequence). In DNA form, the CDR3 reads TGTGCCAGCAGTGACAGGGCGGGGGGCACCGGGGAGCTGTTTTTT. As protein: CASSDRAGGTGELFF.

The chain carries TRBV11-2 and TRBJ2-5, with D perhaps matching TRBD2 (5 bases). V dropped 6 bases and J dropped 1 base, with 12 bases sitting between them. Germline assignment: CDR1 SGHAT and CDR2 FQNNGV. This CDR3 has 14 residues. The CDR3 nucleotides read TGTGCCAGCAGTGTCCTGGGGAGCCAAGAGACCCAGTACTTC. This sequence encodes CASSVLGSQETQYF.

The rearrangement links TRBV21-1 to TRBJ2-6; the DNA was not compared with TRBD1, the D call given in the table. TRBV21-1 is classified as a pseudogene. The CDR3 consists of 19 residues. The DNA for the CDR3 is TGTGCCAGCAGCAAGGAAAATACAGGGACCTCCTCTGGGGCCAACGTCCTGACTTTC. Translated: CASSKENTGTSSGANVLTF.

This CDR3 reads CASSLPTRSRVGTEAFF. DNA of the CDR3: TGTGCCAGCAGCTTACCAACGCGGAGCAGGGTTGGAACTGAAGCTTTCTTT. The chain links TRBV28 to TRBJ1-1, with D perhaps TRBD1 (5 bases). Trimming took 6 bases from V and 5 from J, leaving 25 bases between them. The CDR3 has 17 amino acids. Germline lookup yields CDR1 MDHEN and CDR2 SYDVKM.